This TCR beta chain derives from a study of OX40 agonist ivuxolimab in advanced cancers. General study points: Nonresponders, in some cases, also had low normalized T-cell clonal expansion.

The CDR3 sequence is 17 residues long. Deletions cut 1 base from V and 0 bases from J, with 14 bases between. Germline V gene lookup returns CDR1 MNHEY and CDR2 SMNVEV (reference sequence). Repertoires were generated with immunoSEQ multiplex PCR, while TCRdb's copy carries only in-frame clones and drops some. The data contain approximately 68,000 clones, about nine tenths of them singletons. For this clone: The target antigen is unknown.

V gene TRBV27 combines with J gene TRBJ2-3; no definite D call. Here the sequenced sample was CD4+ or CD8+ T cells sorted from blood, taken in a trial of the OX40 agonist ivuxolimab. The origin of this receptor is an adult with an advanced solid tumor such as melanoma, head and neck, liver or kidney cancer. The CDR3 loop reads CASSLLTGGWSTDTQYF. CDR3 bases: TGTGCCAGCAGTTTATTAACCGGCGGATGGAGCACAGATACGCAGTATTTT.